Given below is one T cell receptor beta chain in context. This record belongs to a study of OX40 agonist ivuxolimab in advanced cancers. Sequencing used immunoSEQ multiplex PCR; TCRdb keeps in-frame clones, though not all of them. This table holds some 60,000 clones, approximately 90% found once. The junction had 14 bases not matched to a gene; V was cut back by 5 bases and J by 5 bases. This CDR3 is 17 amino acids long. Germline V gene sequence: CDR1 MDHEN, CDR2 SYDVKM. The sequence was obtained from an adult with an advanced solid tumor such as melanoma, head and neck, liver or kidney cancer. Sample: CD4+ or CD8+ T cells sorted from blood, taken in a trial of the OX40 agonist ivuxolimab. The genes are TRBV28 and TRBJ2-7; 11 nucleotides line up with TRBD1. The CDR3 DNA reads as TGTGCCAGCAGTCTTTGGACAGGGGGCTCCTCTCGGGACGAGCAGTACTTC. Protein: CASSLWTGGSSRDEQYF.